This T cell receptor beta chain derives from a study of low-dose radiotherapy and immunotherapy resistance in tumors. Across the whole study: A dose of 0.5 Gy per fraction was delivered to Cohort 1 every 2 weeks, for a total of 6.5 Gy.

Time point indicated: after trial treatment. Specified treatment: LDRT plus nivolumab, ipilimumab, low-dose cyclophosphamide and aspirin (RACIN trial). Treatment of the donors consisted of nivolumab and ipilimumab (plus aspirin, low-dose cyclophosphamide and low-dose radiotherapy). TRAV- and TRBV-specific primers, spanning alpha and beta chains, primed first-strand cDNA. The authors amplified TCRs for 20 PCR cycles with a constant-region primer and a V-primer adapter. Via MiXCR, TCRdb re-called the reads, giving one row per CDR3 protein. The sample carries tens of thousands of distinct CDR3 sequences, 25% to 30% recorded once. This CDR3 comprises 13 residues. The ends were cut back, 6 bases at V and 4 bases at J, with 11 bases in the middle. CDR1 MNHGY and CDR2 SAAAGT come from the germline V gene.

Material: PBMCs, obtained after low-dose radiotherapy plus immunotherapy. This sequence originates from a male donor with prostate cancer. J is TRBJ2-3 and V is TRBV6-8; maybe TRBD2 (5 bases). In DNA form, the CDR3 reads TGTGCCAGCAGGTTCACTAGGGCAGATACGCAGTATTTT. Translating gives CASRFTRADTQYF.